The source of this T cell receptor (beta chain) is a study of cytotoxic CD8 clonotypes in ibrutinib-treated CLL. Study as a whole: Overall, about 25 responses were partial and 2 complete; following median around 70 months, roughly 15 patients stayed remitted and about 12 progressed.

General study findings and limits: Against age-matched healthy donors, baseline clonality ran higher and tracked circulating CD8+ T-cell counts.

The method was immunoSEQ multiplex PCR; TCRdb's version includes in-frame clones alone and lacks a portion of them. The repertoire holds 200,000 to 250,000 clones, with roughly 70% as singletons. For this clone: Its target is unknown.

Genomic DNA (around 2 micrograms) was obtained from cryopreserved PBMCs for construction of TCR beta libraries. With 7 bases clipped from V and 6 bases from J, the junction kept 9 bases outside the gene matches. The germline gives CDR1 SGDLS, CDR2 YYNGEE. This CDR3 is 15 amino acids long. Here the sequenced sample was PBMCs, taken after 24 months of ibrutinib treatment. This receptor was identified in a human donor with chronic lymphocytic leukemia. The chain uses TRBV9 and TRBJ2-2; 10 bases align to TRBD2. The CDR3 bases are TGTGCCAGCTGCGAGGGGACTAGCGTATCCGGGGAGCTGTTTTTT. It is translated as CASCEGTSVSGELFF.